This T cell receptor beta chain is drawn from a study of memory CD4+ T cells and cytomegalovirus serostatus. The data were produced by immunoSEQ multiplex PCR, yet TCRdb's version contains in-frame clones alone and is incomplete. The sample gives around 25,000 clones, around 75% of which show up once; 0.9% to 1.1% is in the top ten. The CDR3 runs 16 residues. Single viable CD3+CD4+CD8-CD45RO+ cells were sorted as the memory CD4+ T cells. This receptor was obtained from an adult in good health and CMV-seronegative. The sequenced sample consisted of memory CD4+ T cells from blood. V is TRBV21-1 and J is TRBJ2-3. TRBV21-1 is classified as a pseudogene. The CDR3 DNA sequence: TGTGCCAGCAGTCCTTGGGGGACCTCTAGCACAGATACGCAGTATTTT. Amino acid sequence: CASSPWGTSSTDTQYF.